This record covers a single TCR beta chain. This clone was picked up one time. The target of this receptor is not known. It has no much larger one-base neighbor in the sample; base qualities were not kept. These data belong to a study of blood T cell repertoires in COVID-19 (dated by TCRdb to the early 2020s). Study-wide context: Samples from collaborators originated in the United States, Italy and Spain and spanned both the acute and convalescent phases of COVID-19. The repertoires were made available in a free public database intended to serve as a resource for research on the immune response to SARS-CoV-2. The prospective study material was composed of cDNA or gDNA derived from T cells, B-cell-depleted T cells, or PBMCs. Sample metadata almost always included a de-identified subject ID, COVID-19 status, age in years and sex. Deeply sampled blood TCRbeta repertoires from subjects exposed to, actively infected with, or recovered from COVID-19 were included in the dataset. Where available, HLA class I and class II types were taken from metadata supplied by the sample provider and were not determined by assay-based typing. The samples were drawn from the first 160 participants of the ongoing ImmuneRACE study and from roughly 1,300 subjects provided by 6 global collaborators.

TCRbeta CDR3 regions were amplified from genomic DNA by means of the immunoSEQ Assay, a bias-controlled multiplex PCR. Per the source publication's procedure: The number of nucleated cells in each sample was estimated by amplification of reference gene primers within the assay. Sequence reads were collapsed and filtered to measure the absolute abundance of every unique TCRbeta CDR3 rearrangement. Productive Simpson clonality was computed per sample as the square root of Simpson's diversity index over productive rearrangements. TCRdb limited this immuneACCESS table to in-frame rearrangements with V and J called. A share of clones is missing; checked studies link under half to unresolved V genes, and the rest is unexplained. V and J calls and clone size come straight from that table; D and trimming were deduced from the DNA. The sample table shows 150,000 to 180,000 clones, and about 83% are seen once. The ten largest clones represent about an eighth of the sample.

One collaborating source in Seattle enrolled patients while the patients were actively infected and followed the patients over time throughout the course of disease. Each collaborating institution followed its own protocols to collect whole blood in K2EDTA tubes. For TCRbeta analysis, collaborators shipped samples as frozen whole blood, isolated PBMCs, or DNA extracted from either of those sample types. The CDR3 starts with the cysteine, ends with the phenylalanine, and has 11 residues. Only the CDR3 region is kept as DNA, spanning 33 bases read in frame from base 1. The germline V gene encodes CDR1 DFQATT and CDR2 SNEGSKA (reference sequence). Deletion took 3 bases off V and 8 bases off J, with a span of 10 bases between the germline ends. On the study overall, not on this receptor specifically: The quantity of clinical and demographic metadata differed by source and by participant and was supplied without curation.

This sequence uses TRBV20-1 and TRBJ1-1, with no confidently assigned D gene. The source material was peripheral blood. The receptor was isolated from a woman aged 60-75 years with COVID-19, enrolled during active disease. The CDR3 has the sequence CSASRAGEAFF. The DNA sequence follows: TGCAGTGCTAGCCGCGCGGGGGAAGCTTTCTTT.